Listed here are 32 T cell receptor beta chains from one sample, sequenced in a study of beta chain features in type 1 diabetes. Investigators reverse transcribed all isolated RNA, so they sequenced expressed TCRB transcripts. Sequencing used immunoSEQ multiplex PCR; TCRdb keeps in-frame clones, though not all of them. The sample lists roughly 400,000 clones, about 16% occurring once. The sequenced material came from naive CD4+ T cells from blood. These receptors were collected from a woman younger than 35 in good health.

J is TRBJ2-3 and V is TRBV28; D perhaps matches TRBD2 (6 bases). Trimming took off 7 bases at V and 0 bases at J, with 14 bases between the two ends. The CDR3 totals 15 residues. Germline values: CDR1 MDHEN, CDR2 SYDVKM. Here the CDR3 DNA reads TGTGCCAGCACTCAGGGAGGCCTTAGCACAGATACGCAGTATTTT. It encodes CASTQGGLSTDTQYF.

The gene calls are TRBV28 and TRBJ1-1; D is uncertain. Germline-derived CDR1 and CDR2 are MDHEN and SYDVKM. Between the trimmed V and J ends, which lost 2 bases and 10 bases, there was a span of 8 bases. The CDR3 sequence is 11 residues long. CDR3 in DNA: TGTGCCAGCAGTTTAGTTGGCGGAGCTTTCTTT. Amino acids: CASSLVGGAFF.

This clone has a handful of counts. This chain links TRBV29-1 with TRBJ2-2; possible D gene TRBD2, 5 bases. The CDR3 has 12 residues. The V gene lost 6 bases and the J gene lost 6 bases, with 11 bases spanning the gap. Germline lookup yields CDR1 SQVTM and CDR2 ANQGSEA. Here the CDR3 DNA reads TGCAGCGTACTAGGCGTGCCCGGGGAGCTGTTTTTT. Translated: CSVLGVPGELFF.

The chain carries TRBV29-1 and TRBJ2-7; 9 positions match TRBD2. J was trimmed by 5 bases and V by 4 bases; bases with no gene match: 9. Germline loops: CDR1 SQVTM, CDR2 ANQGSEA. The CDR3 covers 14 residues. CDR3: CSVGRSGSANEQYF. The CDR3 coding sequence is TGCAGCGTTGGACGTAGCGGGAGCGCCAACGAGCAGTACTTC.

This clone was counted a few times. The chain links TRBV18 to TRBJ2-7; the match to TRBD1 covers 7 bases. CDR3 length: 15 amino acids. The ends lost 4 bases at V and 3 bases at J; junction bases unmatched: 9. The germline CDR1 and CDR2 sequences are KGHSH and LQKENI. CDR3 loop: CASSLRQGINYEQYF. In DNA, the CDR3 is TGTGCCAGCTCACTTCGACAGGGAATTAACTACGAGCAGTACTTC.

In its sample, this clone was seen a few times. The chain joins TRBV30 to TRBJ1-2, with D uncertain. Trimming removed 0 bases from V and 3 bases from J, with 11 bases in between. From germline, CDR1 is GTSNPN and CDR2 SVGIG (reference sequence). This CDR3 has 14 amino acids. DNA for the CDR3: TGTGCCTGGAGTGTTACAGCCGAAGACTATGGCTACACCTTC. It specifies CAWSVTAEDYGYTF.

The gene calls are TRBV29-1 and TRBJ1-4; 7 positions match TRBD1. CDR1 and CDR2 from the germline V gene are SQVTM and ANQGSEA. V trimming: 6 bases; J trimming: 0 bases; junction bases outside the gene matches: 13. This CDR3 is 17 amino acids long. CDR3 in DNA: TGCAGCGTAGCCCCGGGACAGCTCTTTACAACTAATGAAAAACTGTTTTTT. It yields the protein CSVAPGQLFTTNEKLFF. The whole variable domain, remainder taken from reference TRBV29-1 and TRBJ1-4, is SAVISQKPSRDICQRGTSLTIQCQVDSQVTMMFWYRQQPGQSLTLIATANQGSEATYESGFVIDKFPISRPNLTFSTLTVSNMSPEDSSIYLCSVAPGQLFTTNEKLFFGSGTQLSVL.

This rearrangement joins TRBV5-1 to TRBJ2-1, with unresolved D. Germline CDR1 and CDR2: SGHRS and YFSETQ. This CDR3 spans 16 amino acids. V lost 4 bases to trimming and J lost 8 bases, with 22 bases between them. Here the CDR3 DNA reads TGCGCCAGCAGCCGCTTAGGCTCCGGGTCGAGCCATGAGCAGTTCTTC. Translating gives CASSRLGSGSSHEQFF.

With regard to this clone: The same CDR3 is also encoded by other DNA sequences in this sample. V and J are TRBV6-5 and TRBJ2-7, with D tentatively TRBD1 (6 bases). V was cut by 0 bases and J by 4 bases, with 10 bases left in between. The CDR3 totals 14 residues. Germline CDR1 is MNHEY and CDR2 is SVGAGI. The DNA of the CDR3 is TGTGCCAGCAGTTACTCCGGCCAGGGGTACGAGCAGTACTTC. As protein: CASSYSGQGYEQYF.

V usage is TRBV25-1 and J usage is TRBJ2-1; TRBD2 agrees at 7 bases. This CDR3 has 16 residues. With 5 bases clipped from V and 4 bases from J, the junction kept 11 bases outside the gene matches. Germline V gives CDR1 MGHDK, CDR2 SYGVNS. The CDR3 sequence: CASSIVGTTKYNEQFF. DNA of the CDR3: TGTGCCAGCAGTATAGTTGGGACTACCAAATACAATGAGCAGTTCTTC.

This clone was seen a handful of times. The chain has TRBV5-1 and TRBJ2-1, with D possibly being TRBD2 (5 bases). Trimming took off 5 bases at V and 12 bases at J, with 18 bases between the two ends. The CDR3 runs 13 residues. The germline V gene has CDR1 SGHRS and CDR2 YFSETQ. CDR3 protein: CASSWSGIPAQFF. The CDR3, as DNA: TGCGCCAGCAGTTGGTCCGGGATTCCAGCGCAGTTCTTC.

J is TRBJ2-1 and V is TRBV28; no firm D call. The germline V gene encodes CDR1 MDHEN and CDR2 SYDVKM. The CDR3 is made up of 12 amino acids. V was clipped by 3 bases and J by 9 bases, with 9 bases between them. The chain's CDR3 is CASSLVVPEQFF. The CDR3 DNA reads TGTGCCAGCAGTTTGGTAGTCCCTGAGCAGTTCTTC. The variable domain in full, completed from reference TRBV28 and TRBJ2-1, reads DVKVTQSSRYLVKRTGEKVFLECVQDMDHENMFWYRQDPGLGLRLIYFSYDVKMKEKGDIPEGYSVSREKKERFSLILESASTNQTSMYLCASSLVVPEQFFGPGTRLTVL.

This clone was detected a few times. This rearrangement joins TRBV29-1 to TRBJ2-7; 11 bases are a match to TRBD1. This CDR3 has 12 residues. Germline V CDR1 and CDR2: SQVTM, ANQGSEA. V shed 7 bases and J 7 bases; nucleotides not matched to a gene: 6. The chain's CDR3 is CSGGQGAWEQYF. CDR3 nucleotide sequence: TGCAGCGGTGGACAGGGGGCGTGGGAGCAGTACTTC.

This clone appeared a few times. This sequence joins TRBV5-5 and TRBJ2-1, with TRBD1 matching 8 bases. The CDR3 runs 13 residues. The germline gives CDR1 SGHKS, CDR2 YYEKEE (reference sequence). The V gene end was trimmed by 3 bases and the J gene end by 4 bases; junction bases not matched to a gene: 0. The CDR3 spells CASSWTGYNEQFF. DNA for the CDR3: TGTGCCAGCAGCTGGACAGGGTACAATGAGCAGTTCTTC.

This clone was observed a few times. The rearrangement joins TRBV30 to TRBJ1-2; possible D gene TRBD1, 5 bases. V dropped 2 bases and J dropped 8 bases, with 18 bases sitting between them. Germline CDR1 GTSNPN, CDR2 SVGIG (reference sequence). The CDR3 is made up of 14 amino acids. CDR3 DNA sequence: TGTGCCTGGAGTAATGTAGGGGTTGACAGCGGCTACACCTTC. It yields the protein CAWSNVGVDSGYTF.

This rearrangement joins TRBV7-6 to TRBJ1-5, with 9 bases identical to TRBD1. J gave up 4 bases and V 0 bases, and 1 base lay outside the gene matches. CDR1 SGHVS and CDR2 FNYEAQ come from the germline V gene. This CDR3 contains 15 residues. The CDR3 reads CASSLAGTGNQPQHF. The CDR3 DNA reads as TGTGCCAGCAGCTTAGCGGGGACAGGGAATCAGCCCCAGCATTTT.

This clone was counted only a few times. This chain connects TRBV9 to TRBJ1-1; TRBD1 matches 7 bases. V lost 2 bases, J lost 3 bases, and 10 bases stayed unmatched. The CDR3 contains 16 residues. The V gene's germline CDR1 is SGDLS and CDR2 YYNGEE. The chain's CDR3 is CASSVNRAGGDTEAFF. The CDR3 nucleotides are TGTGCCAGCAGCGTCAATCGGGCAGGGGGAGACACTGAAGCTTTCTTT.

About this clone itself: The same CDR3 also results from other DNA sequences found in this sample. CDR3 nucleotides: TGTGCCAGCAGCGGAACAGGGGCTAACTATGGCTACACCTTC. This translates into CASSGTGANYGYTF. This chain uses TRBV25-1 with TRBJ1-2; the match to TRBD1 covers 7 bases. V gave up 6 bases and J gave up 0 bases; unmatched junction bases: 4. Germline V gene sequence: CDR1 MGHDK, CDR2 SYGVNS. This CDR3 comprises 14 residues.

Only a few counts were recorded for this clone. CDR3 loop: CASSSGQQETQYF. In DNA, the CDR3 is TGCGCCAGCAGCTCTGGACAGCAAGAGACCCAGTACTTC. This chain connects TRBV5-1 to TRBJ2-5; D perhaps matches TRBD1 (6 bases). This CDR3 spans 13 amino acids. Germline V gene lookup returns CDR1 SGHRS and CDR2 YFSETQ. V gave up 3 bases and J gave up 2 bases, with 8 bases separating them.

V gene TRBV19 combines with J gene TRBJ1-2, with 8 nucleotides matching TRBD1. CDR1 is LNHDA and CDR2 is SQIVND in the germline V gene (reference sequence). This CDR3 is built from 14 residues. V was clipped by 4 bases and J by 8 bases; unmatched bases: 9. The CDR3 reads CASSTSDRVRGYTF. CDR3 coding DNA: TGTGCCAGTAGTACCTCGGACAGGGTCCGGGGCTACACCTTC. Based on the CDR3 plus reference TRBV19 and TRBJ1-2, the full variable domain is DGGITQSPKYLFRKEGQNVTLSCEQNLNHDAMYWYRQDPGQGLRLIYYSQIVNDFQKGDIAEGYSVSREKKESFPLTVTSAQKNPTAFYLCASSTSDRVRGYTFGSGTRLTVV.

The chain has TRBV7-9 and TRBJ2-5; D possibly corresponds to TRBD2 (6 bases). The germline V gene encodes CDR1 SEHNR and CDR2 FQNEAQ (reference sequence). Trimming cost V 3 bases and J 5 bases, with 13 bases left between them. This CDR3 has 14 amino acids. The CDR3 coding sequence is TGTGCCAGCAGCTTTGGAGGGGATGCGGAGACCCAGTACTTC. Translated: CASSFGGDAETQYF.

This chain uses TRBV5-1 with TRBJ2-3, with 9 bases aligning to TRBD2. The germline gives CDR1 SGHRS, CDR2 YFSETQ. V was clipped by 4 bases and J by 6 bases; unmatched bases: 9. The CDR3 is 15 amino acids. The CDR3 DNA reads TGCGCCAGCAGCGGCGGGAGGGGAACTGGGGATACGCAGTATTTT. This gives the protein CASSGGRGTGDTQYF.

The chain couples TRBV5-1 to TRBJ1-5, with 7 bases lining up with TRBD1. Germline-derived CDR1 and CDR2 are SGHRS and YFSETQ. CDR3 length: 16 amino acids. Trimming took 0 bases from V and 2 from J; bases not matched to a gene: 5. The CDR3 nucleotides read TGCGCCAGCAGCTTGGGACCCACAGGGGGCAATCAGCCCCAGCATTTT. It specifies CASSLGPTGGNQPQHF.

V gene TRBV19 combines with J gene TRBJ2-6, with D perhaps TRBD1 (7 bases). Germline CDR1 is LNHDA and CDR2 is SQIVND (reference sequence). V was shortened by 9 bases and J by 4 bases, with 22 bases between the two germline ends. There are 17 residues in the CDR3. The CDR3 sequence is CASRIGGGDPGANVLTF. The DNA for the CDR3 is TGTGCCAGCCGCATAGGAGGGGGCGATCCAGGGGCCAACGTCCTGACTTTC.

A few counts support this clone. This chain connects TRBV27 to TRBJ1-2; possibly TRBD1 for D (6 bases). With 2 bases removed from V and 8 bases from J, the gap between germline ends came to 15 bases. CDR3 length: 14 amino acids. Germline values: CDR1 MNHEY, CDR2 SMNVEV (reference sequence). The chain's CDR3 is CASSLRQGRGGYTF. CDR3 sequence (DNA): TGTGCCAGCAGTTTACGCCAGGGGCGCGGGGGCTACACCTTC.

This clone was detected only a few times. This sequence joins TRBV15 and TRBJ2-3, with TRBD2 matching 7 bases. With V trimmed by 1 base and J by 5 bases, 3 bases remained unmatched. CDR1 is LNHNV, CDR2 YYDKDF, per germline (reference sequence). The CDR3 has 14 residues. CDR3 in DNA: TGTGCCACCAGCAGAGGTGCGGGAGTAGATACGCAGTATTTT. Protein: CATSRGAGVDTQYF.

The chain links TRBV30 to TRBJ1-2; D perhaps matches TRBD1 (6 bases). Germline V gene sequence: CDR1 GTSNPN, CDR2 SVGIG (reference sequence). V dropped 1 base and J dropped 0 bases, with 12 bases sitting between them. The CDR3 totals 15 residues. CDR3 sequence (DNA): TGTGCCTGGAGTGCCCCCAGGACAGCTAACTATGGCTACACCTTC. It codes for CAWSAPRTANYGYTF.

This clone was picked up a small number of times. The chain uses TRBV28 and TRBJ2-6; D gene ambiguous. Looked up from germline, CDR1 is MDHEN and CDR2 is SYDVKM. The ends were cut back, 6 bases at V and 2 bases at J, with 5 bases in the middle. This CDR3 region has 13 residues. The CDR3 region has the DNA TGTGCCAGCAGAAGCCCTGGGGCCAACGTCCTGACTTTC. It codes for CASRSPGANVLTF.

The rearrangement uses TRBV2 and TRBJ1-1; tentatively, D is TRBD1 (5 bases). Trimming removed 8 bases at V and 1 base at J, with 17 bases between. The CDR3 extends over 15 amino acids. Germline V gives CDR1 SNHLY, CDR2 FYNNEI. DNA for the CDR3: TGTGCCAGCGGGGGGTGGGTAGGAAGGAACACTGAAGCTTTCTTT. This encodes CASGGWVGRNTEAFF.

The chain employs TRBV19 and TRBJ1-2; D not resolved. V was clipped by 9 bases and J by 5 bases, with 16 bases between them. This CDR3 spans 13 amino acids. CDR1 is LNHDA, CDR2 SQIVND, per germline (reference sequence). The CDR3: CASGKGSNYGYTF. In DNA, the CDR3 is TGTGCCAGCGGGAAGGGAAGTAATTATGGCTACACCTTC.

The V and J genes are TRBV30 and TRBJ2-7; TRBD2 might be the D (5 bases). The CDR3 is 14 amino acids. V dropped 0 bases and J dropped 3 bases, with 12 bases sitting between them. Per germline, CDR1 GTSNPN and CDR2 SVGIG (reference sequence). The chain's CDR3 is CAWSVGAKVYEQYF. CDR3 coding DNA: TGTGCCTGGAGTGTGGGAGCCAAGGTCTACGAGCAGTACTTC.

This clone was detected a few times. CDR3 DNA: TGTGCCAGCAGCGGAGGAGGAACCTCCTACAATGAGCAGTTCTTC. Amino acids: CASSGGGTSYNEQFF. The chain is built from TRBV9 and TRBJ2-1; a weak D match, TRBD2 (5 bases). CDR1 is SGDLS, CDR2 YYNGEE, per germline. The CDR3 has 15 amino acids. Trimming took 3 bases from V and 0 from J, leaving 10 bases between them.